This T cell receptor (beta chain) came from a study of OX40 agonist ivuxolimab in advanced cancers. Whole-study findings and limits: The study observed clonal expansion of CD4+ and CD8+ blood T cells by week 6 at 0.1 to 3.0 mg/kg.

CDR1 SGHTA and CDR2 FQGNSA come from the germline V gene. The V end lost 7 bases, the J end lost 0 bases, and 13 bases lay between the germline ends. There are 15 residues in the CDR3. The protocol was immunoSEQ multiplex PCR, while the TCRdb copy is restricted to in-frame clones and leaves out a portion. Of nearly 70,000 clones in the sample, approximately 87% were seen once. Of note for this clone: The antigen remains unidentified.

The chain employs TRBV7-2 and TRBJ2-1; D unclear. The origin of this receptor is an adult with an advanced solid tumor such as melanoma, head and neck, liver or kidney cancer. The source material was CD4+ or CD8+ T cells sorted from blood, sampled in a trial of the OX40 agonist ivuxolimab. The CDR3 sequence is CASTFGGSSYNEQFF. CDR3 coding DNA: TGTGCCAGCACCTTCGGTGGAAGCTCCTACAATGAGCAGTTCTTC.